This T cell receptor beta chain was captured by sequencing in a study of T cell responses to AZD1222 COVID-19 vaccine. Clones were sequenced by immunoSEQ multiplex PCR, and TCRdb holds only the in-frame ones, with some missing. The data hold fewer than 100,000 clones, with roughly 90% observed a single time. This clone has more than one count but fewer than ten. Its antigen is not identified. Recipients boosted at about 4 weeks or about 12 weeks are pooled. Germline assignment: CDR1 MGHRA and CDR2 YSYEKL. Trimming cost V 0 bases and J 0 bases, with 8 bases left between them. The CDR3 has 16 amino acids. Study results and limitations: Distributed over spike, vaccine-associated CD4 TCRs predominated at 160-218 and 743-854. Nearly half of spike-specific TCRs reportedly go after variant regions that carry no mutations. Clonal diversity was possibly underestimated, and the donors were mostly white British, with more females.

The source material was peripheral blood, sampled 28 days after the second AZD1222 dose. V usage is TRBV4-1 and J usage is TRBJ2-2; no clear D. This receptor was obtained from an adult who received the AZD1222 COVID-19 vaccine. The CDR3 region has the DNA TGCGCCAGCAGCCAAGAACTCACAGCGAACACCGGGGAGCTGTTTTTT. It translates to CASSQELTANTGELFF.